These 30 T cell receptor beta chains originate from one sample sequenced in a study of blood T cell repertoires in COVID-19. Clones were read by immunoSEQ multiplex PCR, and TCRdb kept only the in-frame ones, dropping some. The sample holds under 40,000 clones; roughly 93% are singletons and the top ten take over 0.7%. The specimen was peripheral blood. Receptor source: a male donor with active COVID-19.

The rearrangement uses TRBV7-2 and TRBJ1-6, with D maybe TRBD1 (6 bases). CDR3 length: 16 amino acids. Germline CDR1 is SGHTA and CDR2 is FQGNSA. V was shortened by 1 base and J by 5 bases, with 12 bases between the two germline ends. The CDR3 nucleotides read TGTGCCAGCAGCTTAGTCCGTCCAGGGGATAATTCACCCCTCCACTTT. Translation: CASSLVRPGDNSPLHF.

The chain combines TRBV9 with TRBJ1-1; possible D gene TRBD1, 6 bases. V was pared by 0 bases and J by 10 bases, with 16 bases between. Germline V gives CDR1 SGDLS, CDR2 YYNGEE. The CDR3 extends over 14 amino acids. Here the CDR3 DNA reads TGTGCCAGCAGCGTAGCTGAGGCAGGGGTGTCAGCTTTCTTT. Amino acids: CASSVAEAGVSAFF.

The J gene is TRBJ1-1, the V gene TRBV28, with D possibly TRBD1 on 5 matching bases. Trimming removed 3 bases from V and 2 bases from J, with 16 bases in between. CDR1 and CDR2 from the germline V gene are MDHEN and SYDVKM. This CDR3 comprises 16 residues. Here the CDR3 reads CASSFAAGSGNTEAFF. Here the CDR3 DNA reads TGTGCCAGCAGTTTTGCTGCAGGGTCCGGAAACACTGAAGCTTTCTTT.

The rearrangement joins TRBV10-3 to TRBJ2-3, with D tentatively TRBD2 (7 bases). CDR1 ENHRY and CDR2 SYGVKD come from the germline V gene. This CDR3 spans 15 amino acids. V was shortened by 5 bases and J by 2 bases, with 14 bases between the two germline ends. The CDR3: CAISTLGGPTDTQYF. Written as DNA, the CDR3 is TGTGCCATCAGTACCCTGGGGGGGCCCACAGATACGCAGTATTTT.

This sequence joins TRBV2 and TRBJ1-3; 11 bases align to TRBD1. The junction had 5 bases not matched to a gene; V was cut back by 7 bases and J by 3 bases. Germline-derived CDR1 and CDR2 are SNHLY and FYNNEI. The CDR3 contains 15 residues. CDR3 DNA: TGTGCCAGCAAATGGGGACAGGGGGTTGGAAACACCATATATTTT. Its protein is CASKWGQGVGNTIYF.

J is TRBJ2-1 and V is TRBV6-1, with 12 nucleotides matching TRBD2. CDR3 size: 16 residues. CDR1 is MNHNS, CDR2 SASEGT, per germline. Unmatched junction bases numbered 10, after V lost 4 bases and J lost 9 bases. The CDR3 DNA is TGTGCCAGCAGTGTAAAACCTAGCGGGGGGGAACGTGAGCAGTTCTTC. Its translation: CASSVKPSGGEREQFF.

This chain uses TRBV6-5 with TRBJ2-7; a possible D gene is TRBD1 (6 bases). The CDR3 is 14 residues long. With 8 bases removed from V and 0 bases from J, the gap between germline ends came to 14 bases. CDR1 and CDR2 from the germline V gene are MNHEY and SVGAGI. The CDR3 nucleotides read TGTGCCAGCCGCTTCCGGGACACCTCCTACGAGCAGTACTTC. This encodes CASRFRDTSYEQYF.

The chain is built from TRBV19 and TRBJ2-5, with D possibly TRBD2 on 6 matching bases. The CDR3 sequence is 13 residues long. CDR1 is LNHDA, CDR2 SQIVND, per germline (reference sequence). V lost 6 bases and J lost 5, with 13 bases in between. The CDR3 loop reads CASRQTRRETQYF. The CDR3 DNA reads as TGTGCCAGTAGACAGACTAGGAGGGAGACCCAGTACTTC.

This chain uses TRBV25-1 with TRBJ1-4, with D perhaps TRBD1 (5 bases). This CDR3 has 15 amino acids. Germline lookup yields CDR1 MGHDK and CDR2 SYGVNS. The ends were cut back, 6 bases at V and 8 bases at J, with 19 bases in the middle. The CDR3 bases are TGTGCCAGCAGGGATCCCAGGGTTATTGGCGAAAAACTGTTTTTT. Its translation is CASRDPRVIGEKLFF.

CDR3 amino acids: CASKPRGWGYTF. CDR3 nucleotides: TGTGCCAGTAAACCGAGAGGTTGGGGCTACACCTTC. This chain uses TRBV19 with TRBJ1-2; D gene ambiguous. CDR3 length: 12 amino acids. The germline V gene has CDR1 LNHDA and CDR2 SQIVND (reference sequence). The V and J ends lost 7 bases and 8 bases respectively, with 14 bases between them.

The gene calls are TRBV6-4 and TRBJ2-1; tentatively, D is TRBD2 (5 bases). V was pared by 5 bases and J by 9 bases, with 14 bases between. CDR1 is MRHNA, CDR2 SNTAGT, per germline. The CDR3 spans 13 residues. The chain's CDR3 is CASSSGSWSEQFF. The CDR3 DNA follows: TGTGCCAGCAGTTCGGGGTCATGGAGTGAGCAGTTCTTC.

V usage is TRBV5-6 and J usage is TRBJ1-2, with TRBD1 identical over 7 bases. The CDR3 is made up of 15 amino acids. V gave up 4 bases and J gave up 0 bases; unmatched junction bases: 6. The V gene's germline CDR1 is SGHDT and CDR2 YYEEEE. Here the CDR3 DNA reads TGTGCCAGCAGCGGTGGGACAGAGACTAACTATGGCTACACCTTC. Translated: CASSGGTETNYGYTF.

The chain couples TRBV18 to TRBJ2-5; TRBD2 agrees at 11 bases. V trimming: 2 bases; J trimming: 4 bases; junction bases outside the gene matches: 3. Germline V gene lookup returns CDR1 KGHSH and CDR2 LQKENI. The CDR3 is 15 residues long. The CDR3 is CASSPGLAGAETQYF. CDR3 nucleotides: TGTGCCAGCTCACCAGGACTAGCGGGCGCAGAGACCCAGTACTTC.

The J gene is TRBJ1-3, the V gene TRBV6-5, with D unclear. CDR3 size: 15 residues. The ends were cut back, 6 bases at V and 0 bases at J, with 12 bases in the middle. Germline V lookup: CDR1 MNHEY, CDR2 SVGAGI. CDR3 DNA: TGTGCCAGCAGCCCGGGTCCGATCTCTGGAAACACCATATATTTT. Protein product: CASSPGPISGNTIYF.

J is TRBJ1-2 and V is TRBV7-2, with D possibly TRBD1 on 6 matching bases. Trimming took off 4 bases at V and 8 bases at J, with 17 bases between the two ends. CDR3 size: 14 residues. The V gene's germline CDR1 is SGHTA and CDR2 FQGNSA. In DNA, the CDR3 is TGTGCCAGCAGCTCGCCCTCAGGGGAGAGAGGCTACACCTTC. Protein product: CASSSPSGERGYTF.

This clone appeared a single time. The chain combines TRBV7-3 with TRBJ1-1; D not resolved. Trimming shortened V by 5 bases and J by 7 bases, and 17 bases separated the two germline ends. CDR1 and CDR2 from the germline V gene are SGHTA and FQGTGA. CDR3 length: 14 residues. CDR3 residues: CASSEHDARSEAFF. The CDR3 nucleotides are TGTGCCAGCAGCGAGCATGACGCAAGGAGTGAAGCTTTCTTT.

The rearrangement joins TRBV6-6 to TRBJ1-6, with 7 positions matching TRBD1. V dropped 2 bases and J dropped 5; count of bases not matched to a gene: 3. Germline lookup yields CDR1 MNHNY and CDR2 SVGAGI (reference sequence). There are 15 residues in the CDR3. CDR3 protein: CASSYEGTDNSPLHF. For the CDR3, the DNA is TGTGCCAGCAGTTACGAAGGGACAGATAATTCACCCCTCCACTTT.

The chain couples TRBV15 to TRBJ1-1; D is undetermined. CDR1 is LNHNV, CDR2 YYDKDF, per germline (reference sequence). The CDR3 sequence is 12 residues long. The germline V and J ends were trimmed by 2 bases and 1 base, with 2 bases remaining between them. CDR3 in amino acids: CATSRQNTEAFF. As DNA, the CDR3 is TGTGCCACCAGCAGACAGAACACTGAAGCTTTCTTT.

This clone was counted between two and nine times. The V gene is TRBV2, the J gene TRBJ1-6; 7 nucleotides align to TRBD1. Germline lookup yields CDR1 SNHLY and CDR2 FYNNEI. The CDR3 runs 16 residues. After removal of 8 bases from V and 5 bases from J, the junction contained 12 bases not matched to a gene. The DNA for the CDR3 is TGTGCCAGCTACTTAGAATCCGGGACAGATAATTCACCCCTCCACTTT. This encodes CASYLESGTDNSPLHF.

The V call is TRBV7-2, the J call TRBJ2-6, with D possibly matching TRBD2 (6 bases). Trimming took off 6 bases at V and 3 bases at J, with 9 bases between the two ends. Germline V CDR1 and CDR2: SGHTA, FQGNSA. The CDR3 has 14 residues. As DNA, the CDR3 is TGTGCCAGCAGGCGGGGCGGTGGGGCCAACGTCCTGACTTTC. This translates into CASRRGGGANVLTF.

The chain has TRBV18 and TRBJ1-1; D perhaps matches TRBD1 (6 bases). V shed 4 bases and J shed 1 base, with 13 bases lying between them. Germline CDR1 and CDR2: KGHSH and LQKENI. This CDR3 has 15 residues. CDR3 region: CASSHRSGENTEAFF. DNA for the CDR3: TGTGCCAGCTCACATCGCTCAGGGGAGAACACTGAAGCTTTCTTT.

This clone was seen once. V usage is TRBV18 and J usage is TRBJ2-7, with D perhaps TRBD1 (6 bases). Trimming removed 2 bases from V and 4 bases from J, with 18 bases in between. Germline V gene lookup returns CDR1 KGHSH and CDR2 LQKENI. CDR3 length equals 16 residues. CDR3 amino acids: CASSPGSGTIFYEQYF. Written as DNA, the CDR3 is TGTGCCAGCTCACCAGGCTCAGGGACAATATTTTACGAGCAGTACTTC.

CDR3 in amino acids: CASSYGQASGVEETQYF. The DNA of the CDR3 is TGTGCCAGCAGTTACGGGCAGGCTAGCGGGGTGGAGGAGACCCAGTACTTC. The chain is built from TRBV6-2 or TRBV6-3 and TRBJ2-5; 9 bases are a match to TRBD2. This CDR3 is 17 amino acids long. Germline trimming cut 2 bases from V and 5 bases from J; bases unmatched to any gene: 12. Germline V lookup: CDR1 MNHEY, CDR2 SVGEGT.

The chain employs TRBV5-4 and TRBJ2-5; 8 positions match TRBD2. Germline values: CDR1 SGHNT, CDR2 YYREEE (reference sequence). The ends lost 4 bases at V and 2 bases at J; junction bases unmatched: 4. The CDR3 runs 14 residues. In nucleotides, the CDR3 is TGTGCCAGCAGCCCAGCGGGGGTTCAAGAGACCCAGTACTTC. As protein: CASSPAGVQETQYF.

This chain uses TRBV6-2 or TRBV6-3 with TRBJ2-3; tentative D call: TRBD2 (7 bases). Trimming pared 6 bases from V and 3 bases from J, leaving 13 bases between. The germline V gene has CDR1 MNHEY and CDR2 SVGEGT. The CDR3 loop spans 14 amino acids. The CDR3 DNA sequence: TGTGCCAGCAGCATAGGGGGGGCGACAGATACGCAGTATTTT. It codes for CASSIGGATDTQYF.

This chain links TRBV19 with TRBJ1-1; TRBD1 might be the D (5 bases). Germline V gives CDR1 LNHDA, CDR2 SQIVND (reference sequence). This CDR3 comprises 13 residues. Trimming removed 6 bases at V and 0 bases at J, with 8 bases between. CDR3 region: CASRRQLNTEAFF. As DNA, the CDR3 is TGTGCCAGTAGAAGACAGCTGAACACTGAAGCTTTCTTT.

The chain carries TRBV6-5 and TRBJ1-1; 8 bases are a match to TRBD1. The CDR3 length is 15 residues. Germline V lookup: CDR1 MNHEY, CDR2 SVGAGI. Trimming at V came to 6 bases and at J to 2 bases, leaving 8 bases not matched to a gene. The CDR3 coding sequence is TGTGCCAGCAGCCACAGGACAGGGTTCAACACTGAAGCTTTCTTT. Residues: CASSHRTGFNTEAFF.

The gene calls are TRBV6-4 and TRBJ1-1; TRBD1 is a possible D gene (5 bases). The germline gives CDR1 MRHNA, CDR2 SNTAGT. The V gene lost 5 bases and the J gene lost 8 bases, with 18 bases spanning the gap. CDR3 length: 14 amino acids. CDR3 nucleotides: TGTGCCAGCAGTCTCGAAATCGGAGGGACCGAAGCTTTCTTT. Residues: CASSLEIGGTEAFF.

The gene calls are TRBV6-2 or TRBV6-3 and TRBJ2-1; 8 positions agree with TRBD1. The CDR3 covers 16 residues. CDR1 is MNHEY and CDR2 is SVGEGT in the germline V gene. The J segment lost 3 bases and the V segment lost 6 bases, leaving 10 bases of the junction unmatched. The CDR3 DNA follows: TGTGCCAGCAGCACGACAGGGGCGACTCTCTACAATGAGCAGTTCTTC. Translation gives CASSTTGATLYNEQFF.

This clone has a single count. The chain employs TRBV4-1 and TRBJ1-2; D call uncertain. Germline assignment: CDR1 MGHRA and CDR2 YSYEKL. This CDR3 region has 15 residues. Trimming stripped 5 bases from V and 1 base from J, with 14 bases between. The DNA for the CDR3 is TGCGCCAGCAGCGCTCCTGTCCGGAGTAACTATGGCTACACCTTC. It codes for CASSAPVRSNYGYTF.